The 16 T cell receptor beta chains in this list originate from one sample, sequenced in a study of PD-1 blockade in mismatch repair-deficient tumors. Assay used: immunoSEQ multiplex PCR; TCRdb lists only in-frame clones, some missing. This repertoire shows about 100,000 clones, 82% found once; its top ten account for 6.3%. This specimen consisted of peripheral blood, obtained roughly eight months after starting pembrolizumab. The source of these receptors is an adult with mismatch repair-deficient cancer.

V and J are TRBV29-1 and TRBJ2-1, with D possibly matching TRBD1 (6 bases). The CDR3 is made up of 12 amino acids. The V gene's germline CDR1 is SQVTM and CDR2 ANQGSEA. V lost 4 bases and J lost 7, with 11 bases in between. The CDR3 sequence: CSVVPGDNEQFF. The CDR3 bases are TGCAGCGTTGTACCAGGGGATAATGAGCAGTTCTTC.

The chain couples TRBV11-3 to TRBJ2-5; D gene ambiguous. Between the trimmed V and J ends, which lost 1 base and 1 base, there was a span of 13 bases. CDR3 length equals 16 residues. Germline V gene sequence: CDR1 SGHNT, CDR2 YENEEA. CDR3 sequence reads: CASSLAGRAPQETQYF. CDR3 in DNA: TGTGCCAGCAGCTTAGCGGGTAGGGCCCCCCAAGAGACCCAGTACTTC.

J is TRBJ2-6 and V is TRBV6-5; D call uncertain. V dropped 5 bases and J dropped 4 bases, with 9 bases sitting between them. CDR1 is MNHEY and CDR2 is SVGAGI in the germline V gene. The CDR3 covers 14 residues. The CDR3 DNA reads as TGTGCCAGCAGTGCGTCGCGGGGGGCCAACGTCCTGACTTTC. Protein: CASSASRGANVLTF.

The gene calls are TRBV5-5 and TRBJ2-1; D call uncertain. The germline gives CDR1 SGHKS, CDR2 YYEKEE (reference sequence). V shed 0 bases and J shed 10 bases, with 14 bases lying between them. This CDR3 region has 14 residues. The CDR3 nucleotides read TGTGCCAGCAGCTTGGCAAGTCTGCAAATGGAGCAGTTCTTC. Translated, it gives CASSLASLQMEQFF.

The gene calls are TRBV10-3 and TRBJ2-7, with D hard to call. Germline V gives CDR1 ENHRY, CDR2 SYGVKD. V was pared by 3 bases and J by 5 bases, with 17 bases between. The CDR3 runs to 15 residues. CDR3 in amino acids: CAISDNKVGYDEQYF. For the CDR3, the DNA is TGTGCCATCAGTGACAACAAGGTAGGGTACGACGAGCAGTACTTC.

The rearrangement joins TRBV6-5 to TRBJ2-1; 10 nucleotides line up with TRBD2. V was pared by 5 bases and J by 4 bases, with 5 bases of the junction left unmatched. The CDR3 length is 15 residues. Looked up from germline, CDR1 is MNHEY and CDR2 is SVGAGI. CDR3 DNA sequence: TGTGCCAGCAGTCAATCTAGCGGGAGTTACAATGAGCAGTTCTTC. It yields the protein CASSQSSGSYNEQFF.

The gene calls are TRBV11-2 and TRBJ2-7; D is ambiguous. The ends were cut back, 4 bases at V and 4 bases at J, with 20 bases in the middle. The V gene's germline CDR1 is SGHAT and CDR2 FQNNGV. The CDR3 runs to 16 residues. Here the CDR3 reads CASSSNIGPASYEQYF. The CDR3, as DNA: TGTGCCAGCAGCTCAAATATTGGACCCGCCTCATACGAGCAGTACTTC.

The chain recombines TRBV5-1 with TRBJ2-7, with D unresolved. The J call is doubtful: the DNA matches TRBJ2-5 better. The germline gives CDR1 SGHRS, CDR2 YFSETQ. The CDR3 contains 13 residues. CDR3 residues: CASSLESGETQYF. In DNA form, the CDR3 reads TGCGCCAGCAGCTTGGAATCTGGGGAGACCCAGTACTTC.

The chain combines TRBV5-4 with TRBJ2-1; 9 positions match TRBD2. Germline V CDR1 and CDR2: SGHNT, YYREEE (reference sequence). V shed 0 bases and J 4 bases; nucleotides not matched to a gene: 11. The CDR3 is 18 amino acids. CDR3 nucleotides: TGTGCCAGCAGCTTGGGGCTTAGCGGGAGCGACTATTACAATGAGCAGTTCTTC. It translates to CASSLGLSGSDYYNEQFF.

The CDR3 region is CASSVFGSSGNTIYF. CDR3 bases: TGTGCCAGCAGCGTGTTCGGATCCTCTGGAAACACCATATATTTT. This sequence joins TRBV9 and TRBJ1-3, with D unclear. The germline gives CDR1 SGDLS, CDR2 YYNGEE. The CDR3 consists of 15 residues. Trimming took 2 bases from V and 0 from J, leaving 9 bases between them.

The J gene is TRBJ2-5, the V gene TRBV7-9, with D unclear. V was pared by 6 bases and J by 5 bases, with 16 bases between. The germline V gene encodes CDR1 SEHNR and CDR2 FQNEAQ (reference sequence). The CDR3 is 14 amino acids. The CDR3 DNA is TGTGCCAGCAGGTTCTCATGGGAAGAGGAGACCCAGTACTTC. This gives the protein CASRFSWEEETQYF.

The rearrangement uses TRBV29-1 and TRBJ1-2; D uncertain. CDR3 length: 13 residues. The V end lost 4 bases, the J end lost 0 bases, and 9 bases lay between the germline ends. The germline gives CDR1 SQVTM, CDR2 ANQGSEA. The CDR3 DNA sequence: TGCAGCGTTGCCTCCACAGCTAACTATGGCTACACCTTC. This translates into CSVASTANYGYTF. Filled out from reference TRBV29-1 and TRBJ1-2, the complete variable domain reads SAVISQKPSRDICQRGTSLTIQCQVDSQVTMMFWYRQQPGQSLTLIATANQGSEATYESGFVIDKFPISRPNLTFSTLTVSNMSPEDSSIYLCSVASTANYGYTFGSGTRLTVV.

The chain is built from TRBV19 and TRBJ2-2; possible D gene TRBD2, 7 bases. Germline V gives CDR1 LNHDA, CDR2 SQIVND (reference sequence). This CDR3 comprises 18 residues. With 3 bases removed from V and 2 bases from J, the gap between germline ends came to 19 bases. CDR3 in DNA: TGTGCCAGTAGTATTGAGGGAGGGGGGCCCAGTAACACCGGGGAGCTGTTTTTT. It codes for CASSIEGGGPSNTGELFF.

The rearrangement links TRBV2 to TRBJ2-1; TRBD2 matches at 8 bases. Germline lookup yields CDR1 SNHLY and CDR2 FYNNEI. Unmatched junction bases numbered 5, after V lost 8 bases and J lost 8 bases. The CDR3 sequence is 12 residues long. The CDR3 region is CASGAGGYEQFF. DNA for the CDR3: TGTGCCAGCGGGGCGGGAGGCTATGAGCAGTTCTTC.

This chain uses TRBV2 with TRBJ2-5; TRBD2 might be the D (5 bases). In germline, CDR1 is SNHLY, CDR2 FYNNEI. CDR3 length: 14 residues. The V and J ends lost 3 bases and 1 base respectively, with 9 bases between them. Written as DNA, the CDR3 is TGTGCCAGCAGTGATCGAGCGGTCCAAGAGACCCAGTACTTC. Translated: CASSDRAVQETQYF.

CDR3 DNA: TGCAGCGTTCGACTAGCGGGAGTCACCGGGGAGCTGTTTTTT. Its protein product is CSVRLAGVTGELFF. The chain combines TRBV29-1 with TRBJ2-2; 12 bases agree with TRBD2. The germline gives CDR1 SQVTM, CDR2 ANQGSEA. The CDR3 has 14 residues. V dropped 5 bases and J dropped 4; count of bases not matched to a gene: 2.